This T cell receptor beta chain was obtained from a study of PD-1 blockade in classical Hodgkin lymphoma. Study at large: Patients were given intravenous nivolumab, 3 mg/kg, every 2 weeks. Whole-study results and caveats: By cycle point C4D1, TCR diversity had risen significantly in CD4+ cells (but not CD8+ cells). Later analyses included only patients treated at least 1 year post-ASCT.

After autologous stem cell transplantation all patients relapsed, and prior brentuximab vedotin exposure differed between cohorts. As for this clone: Its antigen is not known.

Some clones are missing from TCRdb's copy, which holds only in-frame ones; the method was immunoSEQ multiplex PCR. The table shows about 58,000 clones, with roughly 90% occurring only once. In germline, CDR1 is SSHAT, CDR2 FNYEAQ (reference sequence). V lost 3 bases and J 5 bases, leaving 11 bases between the germline ends. This CDR3 comprises 13 residues. This sample comprised peripheral blood mononuclear cells (PBMCs), obtained before the second cycle of nivolumab. The clonotype originates from a human donor with classical Hodgkin lymphoma. V gene TRBV7-7 combines with J gene TRBJ2-7, with D maybe TRBD2 (7 bases). CDR3 sequence (DNA): TGTGCCAGCAGCTTGGGGGAGGGGGACGAGCAGTACTTC. This gives the protein CASSLGEGDEQYF.